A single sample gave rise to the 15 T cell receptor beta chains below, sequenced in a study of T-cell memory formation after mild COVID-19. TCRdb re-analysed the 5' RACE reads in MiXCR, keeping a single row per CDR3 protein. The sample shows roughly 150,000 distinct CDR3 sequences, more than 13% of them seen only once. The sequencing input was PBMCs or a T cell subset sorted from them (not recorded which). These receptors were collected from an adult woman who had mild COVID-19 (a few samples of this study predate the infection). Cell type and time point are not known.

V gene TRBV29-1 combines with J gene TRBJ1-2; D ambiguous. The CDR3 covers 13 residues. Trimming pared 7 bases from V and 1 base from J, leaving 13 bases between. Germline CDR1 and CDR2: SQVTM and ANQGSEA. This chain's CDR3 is CSALGADNYGYTF. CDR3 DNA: TGCAGCGCCTTGGGTGCAGATAACTATGGCTACACCTTC.

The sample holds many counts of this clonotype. The CDR3: CASSQERGNQETQYF. CDR3 DNA sequence: TGTGCCAGCAGCCAAGAGCGGGGGAACCAAGAGACCCAGTACTTC. V is TRBV4-2 and J is TRBJ2-5; 7 positions agree with TRBD2. From germline, CDR1 is LGHNA and CDR2 YNFKEQ. The trim removed 0 bases at V and 0 bases at J, leaving 1 base unmatched. This CDR3 is 15 amino acids long.

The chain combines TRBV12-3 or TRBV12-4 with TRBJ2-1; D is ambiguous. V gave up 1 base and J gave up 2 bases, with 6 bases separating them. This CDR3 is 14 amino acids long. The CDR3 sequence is CASSLVSTYNEQFF. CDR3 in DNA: TGTGCCAGCAGTTTAGTTAGCACCTACAATGAGCAGTTCTTC.

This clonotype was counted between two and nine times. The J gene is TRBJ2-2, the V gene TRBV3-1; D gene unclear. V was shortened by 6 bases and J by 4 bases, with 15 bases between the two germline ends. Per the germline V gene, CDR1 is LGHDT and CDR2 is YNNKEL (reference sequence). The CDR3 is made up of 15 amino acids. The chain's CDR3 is CASRTEVLGTGELFF. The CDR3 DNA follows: TGTGCCAGCAGAACCGAGGTACTCGGCACCGGGGAGCTGTTTTTT. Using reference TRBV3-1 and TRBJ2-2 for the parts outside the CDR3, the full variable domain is DTAVSQTPKYLVTQMGNDKSIKCEQNLGHDTMYWYKQDSKKFLKIMFSYNNKELIINETVPNRFSPKSPDKAHLNLHINSLELGDSAVYFCASRTEVLGTGELFFGEGSRLTVL.

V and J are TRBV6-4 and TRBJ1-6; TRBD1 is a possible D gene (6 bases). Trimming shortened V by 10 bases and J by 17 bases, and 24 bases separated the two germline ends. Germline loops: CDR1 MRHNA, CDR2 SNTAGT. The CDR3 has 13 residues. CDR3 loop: CATGHKQGTAVHF. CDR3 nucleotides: TGTGCCACCGGACACAAACAGGGAACGGCCGTCCACTTT.

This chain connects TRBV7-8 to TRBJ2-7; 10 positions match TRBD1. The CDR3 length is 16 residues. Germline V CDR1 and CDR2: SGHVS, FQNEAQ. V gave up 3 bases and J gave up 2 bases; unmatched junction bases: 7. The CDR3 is CASSLPQGQGTYEQYF. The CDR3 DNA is TGTGCCAGCAGCTTGCCTCAGGGACAGGGGACCTACGAGCAGTACTTC.

The CDR3 reads CATSRGTSPRSYEQYF. CDR3 in DNA: TGTGCCACCAGCAGAGGGACTAGCCCCAGGTCCTACGAGCAGTACTTC. The chain is built from TRBV15 and TRBJ2-7; 8 bases agree with TRBD2. Germline CDR1 reads LNHNV; CDR2 reads YYDKDF (reference sequence). This CDR3 is 16 amino acids long. V shed 1 base and J 1 base; nucleotides not matched to a gene: 6.

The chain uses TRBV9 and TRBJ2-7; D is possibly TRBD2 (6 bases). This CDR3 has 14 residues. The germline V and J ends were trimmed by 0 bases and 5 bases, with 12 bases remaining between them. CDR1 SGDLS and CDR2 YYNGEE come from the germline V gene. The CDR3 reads CASSVVDGSHEQYF. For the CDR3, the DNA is TGTGCCAGCAGCGTAGTAGACGGGAGCCACGAGCAGTACTTC.

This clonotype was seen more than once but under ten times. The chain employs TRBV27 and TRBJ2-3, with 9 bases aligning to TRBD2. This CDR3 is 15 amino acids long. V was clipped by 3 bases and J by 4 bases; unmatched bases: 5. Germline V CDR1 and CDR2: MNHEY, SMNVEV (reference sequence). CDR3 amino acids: CASSLAGGLPDTQYF. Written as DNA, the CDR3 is TGTGCCAGCAGTTTGGCGGGAGGGCTCCCAGATACGCAGTATTTT.

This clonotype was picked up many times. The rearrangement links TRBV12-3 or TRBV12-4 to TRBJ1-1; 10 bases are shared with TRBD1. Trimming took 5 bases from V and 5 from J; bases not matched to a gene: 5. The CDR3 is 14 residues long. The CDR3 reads CASSLGQGFTEAFF. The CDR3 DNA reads TGTGCCAGCAGTCTGGGACAGGGGTTTACTGAAGCTTTCTTT.

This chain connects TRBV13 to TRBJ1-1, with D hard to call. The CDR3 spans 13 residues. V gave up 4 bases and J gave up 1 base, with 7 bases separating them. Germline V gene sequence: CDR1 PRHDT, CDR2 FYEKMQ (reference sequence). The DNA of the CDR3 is TGTGCCAGCAGCTCCGGAGCGAACACTGAAGCTTTCTTT. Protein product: CASSSGANTEAFF.

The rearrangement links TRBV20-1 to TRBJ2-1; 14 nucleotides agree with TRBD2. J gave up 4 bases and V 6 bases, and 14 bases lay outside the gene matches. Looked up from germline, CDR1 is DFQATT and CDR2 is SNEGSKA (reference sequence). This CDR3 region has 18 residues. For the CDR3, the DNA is TGCAGTGCCGCCGGGACTAGCGGGGGCCCCGACTTATACAATGAGCAGTTCTTC. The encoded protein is CSAAGTSGGPDLYNEQFF.

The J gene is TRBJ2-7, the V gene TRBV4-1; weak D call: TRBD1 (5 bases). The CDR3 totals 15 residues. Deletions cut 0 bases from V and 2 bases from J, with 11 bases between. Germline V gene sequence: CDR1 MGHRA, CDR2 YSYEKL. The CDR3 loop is CASSQDQVGAYEQYF. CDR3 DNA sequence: TGCGCCAGCAGCCAAGATCAAGTAGGGGCCTACGAGCAGTACTTC.

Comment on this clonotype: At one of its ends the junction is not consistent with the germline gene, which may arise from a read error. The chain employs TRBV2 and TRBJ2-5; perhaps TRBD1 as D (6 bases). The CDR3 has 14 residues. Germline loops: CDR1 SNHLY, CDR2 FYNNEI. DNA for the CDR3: TGTGCCAGCAGTGAGGGACACGACACACTCGAAGGGGGCTTC. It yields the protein CASSEGHDTLEGGF.

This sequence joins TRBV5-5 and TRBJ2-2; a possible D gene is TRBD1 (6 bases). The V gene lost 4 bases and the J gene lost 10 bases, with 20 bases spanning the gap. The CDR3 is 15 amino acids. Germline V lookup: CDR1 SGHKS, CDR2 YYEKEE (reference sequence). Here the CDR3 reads CASSKEASTGLELFF. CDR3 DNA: TGTGCCAGCAGCAAGGAAGCGTCAACAGGGTTGGAGCTGTTTTTT.